This T cell receptor beta chain was identified during a study of siplizumab effects on memory and regulatory T cells. About 100,000 TCR templates per sample were assayed. Measured with immunoSEQ multiplex PCR; TCRdb has only the in-frame clones, and not every one. The table records about 63,000 clones, roughly 85% of them present only once. As to this clone: Antigen unknown.

Germline assignment: CDR1 MGHRA and CDR2 YSYEKL. V was pared by 4 bases and J by 5 bases, with 14 bases between. This CDR3 is 15 amino acids long. Study-wide results and caveats: Memory cells seemed less diverse than naive T cells, which also seemed major contributors to the alloresponse. Mappable alloreactive CD4+ clones averaged about 70% Treg-derived with siplizumab versus about 28% in controls.

Researchers sequenced unstimulated naive, memory, effector memory and TEMRA subsets in a few donor pairs. This chain connects TRBV4-1 to TRBJ2-2; D possibly matches TRBD1 or TRBD2 (5 bases each). Material for sequencing was memory CD4+ T cells sorted from blood. The sequence was collected from a human donor in good health. CDR3 sequence (DNA): TGCGCCAGCAGCCCTTTAGGGACGCCTACCGGGGAGCTGTTTTTT. It is translated as CASSPLGTPTGELFF.